The clone carrying this T cell receptor (beta chain) was picked up a small number of times. What it binds is unknown. The sample is drawn from a study of T-cell reconstitution after alpha-beta-depleted transplantation in children. The study, taken as a whole, reports: Fresh T-cell production supplied most of the T-cell counts and diversity seen one year after transplant. It was reported that alpha-beta T cells came from several hundred expanded graft clones (about two months after transplant).

The TCRbeta library incorporated unique molecular identifiers. TCRdb itself ran the PCR reads through MiXCR, one entry per CDR3 protein. The sample includes about 400,000 distinct CDR3 sequences, about 17% of them seen just once. The CDR3 sequence is 12 residues long. The germline V gene encodes CDR1 MGHDK and CDR2 SYGVNS. V gave up 7 bases and J gave up 2 bases, with 8 bases separating them. The sample here was PBMCs, mostly from graft donor cells, taken 360 days after TCRalphabeta/CD19-depleted stem cell transplant. This TCR derives from a boy younger than two who had a stem cell transplant for Wiskott-Aldrich syndrome, so the T cells may come from the graft donor. The V and J genes are TRBV25-1 and TRBJ2-5; D is tentatively TRBD1 or TRBD2 (5 bases each). CDR3 sequence (DNA): TGTGCCAGCATGGGGGAACAAGAGACCCAGTACTTC. Residues: CASMGEQETQYF.